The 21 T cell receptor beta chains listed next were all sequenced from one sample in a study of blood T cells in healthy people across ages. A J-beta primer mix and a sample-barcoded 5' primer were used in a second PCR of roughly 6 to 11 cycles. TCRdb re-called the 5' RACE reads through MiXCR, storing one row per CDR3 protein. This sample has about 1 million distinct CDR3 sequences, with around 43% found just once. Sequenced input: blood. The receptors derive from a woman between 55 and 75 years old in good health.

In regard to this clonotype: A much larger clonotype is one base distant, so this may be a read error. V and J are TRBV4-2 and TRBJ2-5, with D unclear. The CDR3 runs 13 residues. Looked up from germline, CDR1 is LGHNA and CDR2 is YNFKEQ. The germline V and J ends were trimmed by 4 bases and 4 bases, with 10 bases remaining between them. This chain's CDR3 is CASSPGLLETQYF. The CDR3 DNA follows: TGTGCCAGCAGCCCGGGTTTATTAGAGACCCAGTACTTC.

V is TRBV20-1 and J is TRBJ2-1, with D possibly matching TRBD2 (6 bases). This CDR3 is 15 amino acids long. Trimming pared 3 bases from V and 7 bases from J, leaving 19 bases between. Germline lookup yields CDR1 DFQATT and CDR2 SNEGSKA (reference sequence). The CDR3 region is CSASQPMAGRNEQFF. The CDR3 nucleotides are TGCAGTGCTAGTCAGCCAATGGCGGGAAGAAATGAGCAGTTCTTC.

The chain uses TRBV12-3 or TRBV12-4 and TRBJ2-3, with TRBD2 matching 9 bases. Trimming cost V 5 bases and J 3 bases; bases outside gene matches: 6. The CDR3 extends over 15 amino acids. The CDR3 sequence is CASSPHGLATDTQYF. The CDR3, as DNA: TGTGCCAGCAGTCCACACGGACTAGCGACAGATACGCAGTATTTT.

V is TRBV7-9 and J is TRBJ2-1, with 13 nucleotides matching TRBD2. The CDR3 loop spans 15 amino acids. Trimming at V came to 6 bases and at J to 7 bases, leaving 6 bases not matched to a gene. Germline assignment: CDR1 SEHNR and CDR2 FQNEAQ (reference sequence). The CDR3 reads CASSYTSGRANEQFF. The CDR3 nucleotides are TGTGCCAGCAGTTATACTAGCGGGAGGGCAAATGAGCAGTTCTTC.

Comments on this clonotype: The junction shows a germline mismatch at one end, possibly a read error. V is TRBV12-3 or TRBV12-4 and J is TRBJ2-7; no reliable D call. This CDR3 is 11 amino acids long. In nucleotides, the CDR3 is TGTGCCAGCAGCCATTCCTACGGGCAGTACTTC. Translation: CASSHSYGQYF.

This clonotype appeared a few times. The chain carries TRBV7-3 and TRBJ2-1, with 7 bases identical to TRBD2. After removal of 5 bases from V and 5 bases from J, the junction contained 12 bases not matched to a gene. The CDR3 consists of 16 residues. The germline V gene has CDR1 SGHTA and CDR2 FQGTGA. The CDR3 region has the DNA TGTGCCAGCAGCATCCATGGCGGGAGAAAGAACAATGAGCAGTTCTTC. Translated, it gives CASSIHGGRKNNEQFF.

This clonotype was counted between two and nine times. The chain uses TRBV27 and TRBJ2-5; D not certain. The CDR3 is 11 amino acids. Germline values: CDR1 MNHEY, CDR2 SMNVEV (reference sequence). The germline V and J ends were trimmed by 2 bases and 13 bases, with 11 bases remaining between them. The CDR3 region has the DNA TGTGCCAGCAGTTTAGCTGGCGCGTGGTACTTC. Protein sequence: CASSLAGAWYF.

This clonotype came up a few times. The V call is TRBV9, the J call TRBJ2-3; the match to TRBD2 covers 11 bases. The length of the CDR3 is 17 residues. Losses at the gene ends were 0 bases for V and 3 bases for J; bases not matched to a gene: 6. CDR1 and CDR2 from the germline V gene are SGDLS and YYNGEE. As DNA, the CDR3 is TGTGCCAGCAGCGTAGATCTAGCGGGAGGCCTAACAGATACGCAGTATTTT. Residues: CASSVDLAGGLTDTQYF.

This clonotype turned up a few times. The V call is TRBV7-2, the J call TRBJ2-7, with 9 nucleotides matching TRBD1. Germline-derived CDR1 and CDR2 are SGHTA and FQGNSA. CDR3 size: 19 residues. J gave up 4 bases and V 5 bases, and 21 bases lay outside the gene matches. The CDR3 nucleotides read TGTGCCAGCAGCCCCGGCCCGGGACAGGGTTCACGGGGGGTTTACGAGCAGTACTTC. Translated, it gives CASSPGPGQGSRGVYEQYF.

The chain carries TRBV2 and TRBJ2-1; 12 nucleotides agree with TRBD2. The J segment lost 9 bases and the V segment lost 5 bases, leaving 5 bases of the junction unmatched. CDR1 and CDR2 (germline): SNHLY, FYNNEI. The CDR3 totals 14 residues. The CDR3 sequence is CASSPLAGGGEQFF. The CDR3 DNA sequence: TGTGCCAGCAGTCCCCTAGCGGGAGGGGGTGAGCAGTTCTTC.

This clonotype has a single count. CDR3 protein: CASSSSPSSYNEQYF. The CDR3 coding sequence is TGTGCCAGCAGCTCCTCACCGAGCTCCTACAATGAGCAGTACTTC. The rearrangement joins TRBV7-2 to TRBJ2-7; no definite D call. Deletions cut 4 bases from V and 7 bases from J, with 20 bases between. Germline-derived CDR1 and CDR2 are SGHTA and FQGNSA. This CDR3 is built from 15 residues.

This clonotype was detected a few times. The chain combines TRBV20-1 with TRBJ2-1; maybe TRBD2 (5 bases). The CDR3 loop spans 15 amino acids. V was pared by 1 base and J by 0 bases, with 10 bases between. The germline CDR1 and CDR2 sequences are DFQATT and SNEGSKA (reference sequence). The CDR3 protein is CSARGGPSSYNEQFF. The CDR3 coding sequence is TGCAGTGCTAGAGGAGGGCCCAGCTCCTACAATGAGCAGTTCTTC.

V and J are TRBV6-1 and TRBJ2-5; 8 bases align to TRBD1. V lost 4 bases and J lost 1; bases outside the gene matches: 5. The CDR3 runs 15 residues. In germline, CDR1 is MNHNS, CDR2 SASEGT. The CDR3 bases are TGTGCCAGCAGTGCCGGACAGGGCGGCCAAGAGACCCAGTACTTC. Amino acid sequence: CASSAGQGGQETQYF.

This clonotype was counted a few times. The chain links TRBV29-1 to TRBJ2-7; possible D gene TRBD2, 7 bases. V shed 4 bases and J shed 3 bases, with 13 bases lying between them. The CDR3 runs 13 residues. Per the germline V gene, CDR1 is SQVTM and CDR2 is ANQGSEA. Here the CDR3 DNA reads TGCAGCGTTGGCGGGGGCGCCTACTACGAGCAGTACTTC. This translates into CSVGGGAYYEQYF.

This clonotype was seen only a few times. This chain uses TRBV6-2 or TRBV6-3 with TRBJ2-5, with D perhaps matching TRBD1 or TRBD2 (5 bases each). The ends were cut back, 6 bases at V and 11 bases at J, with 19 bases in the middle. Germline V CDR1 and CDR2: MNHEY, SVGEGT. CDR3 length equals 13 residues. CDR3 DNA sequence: TGTGCCAGCAGGGGGGATGGCTACAATGAGCAGTACTTC. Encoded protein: CASRGDGYNEQYF.

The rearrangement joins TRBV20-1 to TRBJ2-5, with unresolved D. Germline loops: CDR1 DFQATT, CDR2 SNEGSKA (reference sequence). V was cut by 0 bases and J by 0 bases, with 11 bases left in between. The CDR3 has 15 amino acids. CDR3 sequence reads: CSARDASKYQETQYF. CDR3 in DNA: TGCAGTGCTAGAGATGCGTCCAAGTACCAAGAGACCCAGTACTTC.

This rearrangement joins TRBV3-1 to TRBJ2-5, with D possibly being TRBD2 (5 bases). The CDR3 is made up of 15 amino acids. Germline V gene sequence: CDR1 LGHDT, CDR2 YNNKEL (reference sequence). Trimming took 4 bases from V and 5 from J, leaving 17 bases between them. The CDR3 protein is CASSPLPPGVETQYF. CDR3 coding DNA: TGTGCCAGCAGCCCGCTCCCACCCGGGGTGGAGACCCAGTACTTC.

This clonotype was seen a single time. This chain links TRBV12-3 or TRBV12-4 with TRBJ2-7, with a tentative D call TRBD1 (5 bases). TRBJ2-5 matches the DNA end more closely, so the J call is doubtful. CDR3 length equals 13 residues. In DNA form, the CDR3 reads TGTGCCAGCAGTCCTCAGGGTGGGCAGACCCAGTACTTC. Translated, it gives CASSPQGGQTQYF.

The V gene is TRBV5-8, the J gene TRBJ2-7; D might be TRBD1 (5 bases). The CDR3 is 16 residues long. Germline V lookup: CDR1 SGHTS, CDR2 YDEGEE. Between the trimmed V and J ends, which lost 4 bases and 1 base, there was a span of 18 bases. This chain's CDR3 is CASSNRSVRQSYEQYF. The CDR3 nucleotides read TGTGCCAGCAGCAACCGAAGCGTCAGACAGTCCTACGAGCAGTACTTC.

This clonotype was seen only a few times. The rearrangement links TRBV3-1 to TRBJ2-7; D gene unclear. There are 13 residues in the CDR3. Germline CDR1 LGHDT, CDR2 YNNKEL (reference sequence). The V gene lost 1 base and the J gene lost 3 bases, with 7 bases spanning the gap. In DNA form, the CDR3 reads TGTGCCAGCAGCCAAGGGGGTTACTACGAGCAGTACTTC. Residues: CASSQGGYYEQYF.

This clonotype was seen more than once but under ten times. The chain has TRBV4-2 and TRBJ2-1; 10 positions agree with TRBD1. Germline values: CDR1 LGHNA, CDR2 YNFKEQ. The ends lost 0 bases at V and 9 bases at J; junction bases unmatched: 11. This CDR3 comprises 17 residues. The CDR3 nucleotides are TGTGCCAGCAGCCAAGAATGGGGGACAGGGGTTCAGGTTGAGCAGTTCTTC. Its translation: CASSQEWGTGVQVEQFF.